These 10 T cell receptor beta chains were sequenced from one sample in a study of graft-versus-host responses after intestinal transplantation. Processed graft tissue released its intraepithelial and lamina propria lymphocytes. Here immunoSEQ multiplex PCR was the method, and the copy in TCRdb shows in-frame clones only, minus some. The sample has tens of thousands of clones, around 83% seen once; the top ten hold 2.5% to 3.5%. The sample consisted of ileum tissue, taken 98 days after intestinal transplantation. The receptors here all came from a human patient who received an intestinal transplant, so some T cells may come from the graft donor.

The chain employs TRBV4-1 and TRBJ1-5; unclear D gene. V lost 1 base to trimming and J lost 4 bases, with 11 bases between them. In germline, CDR1 is MGHRA, CDR2 YSYEKL. The CDR3 length is 15 residues. The CDR3 loop is CASSQAGIVNQPQHF. The CDR3 coding sequence is TGCGCCAGCAGCCAAGCCGGGATAGTAAATCAGCCCCAGCATTTT.

The chain uses TRBV7-9 and TRBJ1-1; a weak D match, TRBD1 (6 bases). Trimming removed 4 bases from V and 1 base from J, with 16 bases in between. CDR1 and CDR2 (germline): SEHNR, FQNEAQ (reference sequence). The CDR3 is 16 amino acids. Here the CDR3 reads CASSSRQETGNTEAFF. CDR3 nucleotide sequence: TGTGCCAGCAGCTCCAGACAGGAGACGGGGAACACTGAAGCTTTCTTT. The variable domain in full, with the rest retrieved from reference TRBV7-9 and TRBJ1-1, is DTGVSQNPRHKITKRGQNVTFRCDPISEHNRLYWYRQTLGQGPEFLTYFQNEAQLEKSRLLSDRFSAERPKGSFSTLEIQRTEQGDSAMYLCASSSRQETGNTEAFFGQGTRLTVV.

The V and J genes are TRBV25-1 and TRBJ2-7, with D maybe TRBD2 (6 bases). V was cut by 6 bases and J by 3 bases, with 6 bases left in between. Germline assignment: CDR1 MGHDK and CDR2 SYGVNS. The CDR3 covers 11 residues. CDR3: CASRGGYEQYF. CDR3 DNA sequence: TGTGCCAGCAGGGGAGGCTACGAGCAGTACTTC.

This chain uses TRBV5-8 with TRBJ2-5; D remains unclear. The CDR3 loop spans 14 amino acids. Germline V gives CDR1 SGHTS, CDR2 YDEGEE. V was shortened by 1 base and J by 5 bases, with 12 bases between the two germline ends. The CDR3 sequence: CASSLKIVAETQYF. Written as DNA, the CDR3 is TGTGCCAGCAGCTTGAAAATAGTGGCGGAGACCCAGTACTTC. Full variable domain (missing parts from reference TRBV5-8 and TRBJ2-5): EAGVTQSPTHLIKTRGQQATLRCSPISGHTSVYWYQQALGLGLQFLLWYDEGEERNRGNFPPRFSGRQFPNYSSELNVNALELEDSALYLCASSLKIVAETQYFGPGTRLLVL.

The gene calls are TRBV9 and TRBJ1-4; TRBD1 is a possible D gene (5 bases). The V and J ends lost 4 bases and 5 bases respectively, with 15 bases between them. This CDR3 has 15 residues. The germline V gene has CDR1 SGDLS and CDR2 YYNGEE. CDR3 DNA sequence: TGTGCCAGCAGCCCAAGGGGTACCAGGAATGAAAAACTGTTTTTT. Protein: CASSPRGTRNEKLFF.

The V and J genes are TRBV5-4 and TRBJ2-3; 13 bases are a match to TRBD2. Germline V lookup: CDR1 SGHNT, CDR2 YYREEE (reference sequence). The CDR3 consists of 15 residues. V dropped 4 bases and J dropped 4; count of bases not matched to a gene: 3. The DNA of the CDR3 is TGTGCCAGCAGCCCTGGGACTAGCGGGGCAGATACGCAGTATTTT. Amino acid sequence: CASSPGTSGADTQYF.

This clone occurred a few times. The chain links TRBV4-1 to TRBJ1-4, with a weak D call TRBD1 (6 bases). This CDR3 has 12 residues. From germline, CDR1 is MGHRA and CDR2 YSYEKL. The V end lost 5 bases, the J end lost 13 bases, and 14 bases lay between the germline ends. The CDR3 nucleotides are TGCGCCAGCAGCGACGGACAGCCTTTACTGTTTTTT. The encoded protein is CASSDGQPLLFF.

This clone was counted a few times. The chain employs TRBV28 and TRBJ1-6, with 7 bases identical to TRBD1. This CDR3 comprises 14 residues. Germline CDR1 MDHEN, CDR2 SYDVKM. The ends lost 6 bases at V and 7 bases at J; junction bases unmatched: 6. The CDR3 spells CASSPGGPNSPLHF. For the CDR3, the DNA is TGTGCCAGCAGCCCAGGGGGTCCGAATTCACCCCTCCACTTT.

This clone appeared a few times. The V and J genes are TRBV5-1 and TRBJ2-7, with a weak D call TRBD2 (5 bases). This CDR3 is 16 amino acids long. Germline CDR1 reads SGHRS; CDR2 reads YFSETQ. Trimming removed 0 bases from V and 3 bases from J, with 16 bases in between. CDR3 in DNA: TGCGCCAGCAGCTTGGGTGCGCTTCGGGGAAACTACGAGCAGTACTTC. It specifies CASSLGALRGNYEQYF.

V usage is TRBV7-2 and J usage is TRBJ2-7; tentatively, D is TRBD2 (6 bases). The CDR3 length is 14 residues. Germline lookup yields CDR1 SGHTA and CDR2 FQGNSA. Trimming stripped 3 bases from V and 2 bases from J, with 11 bases between. CDR3 coding DNA: TGTGCCAGCAGCTTCCCCGGCGGGGCCTACGAGCAGTACTTC. Its protein product is CASSFPGGAYEQYF.